A single sample is the source of the 14 T cell receptor beta chains below, sequenced in a study of cytomegalovirus exposure and HLA in healthy donors. A multiplex PCR was run with 60 Vbeta primers and 13 Jbeta primers. Profiled with immunoSEQ multiplex PCR; TCRdb holds only in-frame clones, not every one. Of approximately 120,000 clones in the sample, about 79% are singletons; the top ten hold around 1.8%. Sequenced material: PBMCs. Receptors originate from a man in his fifties in good health and CMV-seronegative.

The chain has TRBV4-3 and TRBJ2-1, with 7 nucleotides matching TRBD2. The length of the CDR3 is 17 residues. Trimming removed 0 bases from V and 0 bases from J; junction bases left unmatched: 5. Germline CDR1 and CDR2: LGHNA and YSLEER. CDR3 sequence reads: CASSQDGLAVSYNEQFF. CDR3 bases: TGCGCCAGCAGCCAAGATGGCCTAGCGGTCTCCTACAATGAGCAGTTCTTC.

The rearrangement links TRBV11-2 to TRBJ1-1, with a tentative D call TRBD1 (5 bases). CDR1 and CDR2 (germline): SGHAT, FQNNGV. This CDR3 comprises 16 residues. With 5 bases removed from V and 0 bases from J, the gap between germline ends came to 16 bases. In DNA, the CDR3 is TGTGCCAGCAGCGCCTCCAGGGTATTCATGAACACTGAAGCTTTCTTT. This codes for CASSASRVFMNTEAFF.

This rearrangement joins TRBV7-9 to TRBJ2-6; 7 bases are a match to TRBD1. V gave up 6 bases and J gave up 0 bases; unmatched junction bases: 11. The CDR3 runs 18 residues. The germline CDR1 and CDR2 sequences are SEHNR and FQNEAQ (reference sequence). CDR3 nucleotide sequence: TGTGCCAGCAGGCTTGGTAAGGGGGCAATCTCTGGGGCCAACGTCCTGACTTTC. This sequence encodes CASRLGKGAISGANVLTF.

The rearrangement uses TRBV9 and TRBJ2-2; 8 bases line up with TRBD2. Germline V gives CDR1 SGDLS, CDR2 YYNGEE. There are 16 residues in the CDR3. V lost 2 bases, J lost 0 bases, and 3 bases stayed unmatched. The CDR3 bases are TGTGCCAGCAGCGTTAGACTAGCGTCGAACACCGGGGAGCTGTTTTTT. Translation: CASSVRLASNTGELFF.

This clone came up once. The rearrangement links TRBV7-9 to TRBJ2-3; D is undetermined. This CDR3 has 13 amino acids. Germline V gives CDR1 SEHNR, CDR2 FQNEAQ (reference sequence). V gave up 6 bases and J gave up 3 bases, with 10 bases separating them. The CDR3 bases are TGTGCCAGCAGATCCGTCAGGACAGATACGCAGTATTTT. It translates to CASRSVRTDTQYF.

This clone was counted once. The DNA of the CDR3 is TGTGCCAGCAGCAAAGGACAGGGGGCTCTTCTAGTTGGGAATGGCTACACCTTC. Translated, it gives CASSKGQGALLVGNGYTF. The gene calls are TRBV5-4 and TRBJ1-2; TRBD1 matches at 11 bases. The germline CDR1 and CDR2 sequences are SGHNT and YYREEE (reference sequence). V was pared by 4 bases and J by 6 bases, with 17 bases of the junction left unmatched. The CDR3 sequence is 18 residues long.

This clone came up a few times. The chain recombines TRBV5-4 with TRBJ1-1, with TRBD1 identical over 7 bases. Germline trimming cut 3 bases from V and 1 base from J; bases unmatched to any gene: 9. Germline V gene sequence: CDR1 SGHNT, CDR2 YYREEE (reference sequence). There are 16 residues in the CDR3. This chain's CDR3 is CASSSLRQGGNTEAFF. The CDR3 region has the DNA TGTGCCAGCAGCTCCCTGAGGCAGGGGGGGAACACTGAAGCTTTCTTT.

The chain combines TRBV5-1 with TRBJ2-1; possible D gene TRBD1, 6 bases. Germline V gives CDR1 SGHRS, CDR2 YFSETQ. V was cut by 1 base and J by 3 bases, with 14 bases left in between. The CDR3 runs 16 residues. CDR3 protein: CASSLSRTAIYNEQFF. The DNA of the CDR3 is TGCGCCAGCAGCTTGTCCAGGACAGCTATCTACAATGAGCAGTTCTTC.

This rearrangement joins TRBV7-6 to TRBJ1-1; no definite D call. The germline V gene encodes CDR1 SGHVS and CDR2 FNYEAQ. The V end was cut by 3 bases, the J end by 3 bases, with 11 bases between. This CDR3 contains 14 residues. The DNA for the CDR3 is TGTGCCAGCAGCTTGGAGCTCGGGGACACTGAAGCTTTCTTT. It specifies CASSLELGDTEAFF.

The V gene is TRBV2, the J gene TRBJ2-5, with 9 positions matching TRBD2. Germline CDR1 and CDR2: SNHLY and FYNNEI. This CDR3 comprises 16 residues. V shed 6 bases, J shed 5 bases, and the junction held 13 bases outside the gene matches. The CDR3 is CASSKNGRGGQETQYF. Written as DNA, the CDR3 is TGTGCCAGCAGCAAAAACGGGCGGGGGGGCCAGGAGACCCAGTACTTC.

CDR3 amino acids: CASSLFTVQENSPLHF. The CDR3 DNA reads TGTGCCAGCAGCCTTTTTACCGTACAGGAAAATTCACCCCTCCACTTT. The chain employs TRBV7-6 and TRBJ1-6, with D maybe TRBD1 (5 bases). V was cut by 5 bases and J by 7 bases, with 18 bases left in between. The length of the CDR3 is 16 residues. The germline V gene has CDR1 SGHVS and CDR2 FNYEAQ.

The V and J genes are TRBV28 and TRBJ2-1; 9 bases match TRBD2. This CDR3 has 16 residues. Germline V gene sequence: CDR1 MDHEN, CDR2 SYDVKM. Trimming removed 5 bases from V and 4 bases from J; junction bases left unmatched: 9. The CDR3 reads CASSPEGTSRYNEQFF. The CDR3 DNA follows: TGTGCCAGCAGTCCGGAAGGGACTAGCAGGTACAATGAGCAGTTCTTC.

This sequence joins TRBV5-1 and TRBJ2-2, with D possibly being TRBD2 (6 bases). The ends were cut back, 6 bases at V and 1 base at J, with 13 bases in the middle. Germline V gene data show CDR1 as SGHRS and CDR2 as YFSETQ. There are 15 residues in the CDR3. In nucleotides, the CDR3 is TGCGCCAGCACCCTAGGAGGGATGAACACCGGGGAGCTGTTTTTT. It translates to CASTLGGMNTGELFF.

The CDR3 sequence is CASSLGGTGGYEQYF. In DNA form, the CDR3 reads TGTGCCAGCAGCTTAGGGGGGACAGGCGGCTACGAGCAGTACTTC. This rearrangement joins TRBV7-8 to TRBJ2-7, with 8 nucleotides matching TRBD1. Germline V gene lookup returns CDR1 SGHVS and CDR2 FQNEAQ. The CDR3 extends over 15 amino acids. Unmatched junction bases numbered 5, after V lost 1 base and J lost 3 bases.